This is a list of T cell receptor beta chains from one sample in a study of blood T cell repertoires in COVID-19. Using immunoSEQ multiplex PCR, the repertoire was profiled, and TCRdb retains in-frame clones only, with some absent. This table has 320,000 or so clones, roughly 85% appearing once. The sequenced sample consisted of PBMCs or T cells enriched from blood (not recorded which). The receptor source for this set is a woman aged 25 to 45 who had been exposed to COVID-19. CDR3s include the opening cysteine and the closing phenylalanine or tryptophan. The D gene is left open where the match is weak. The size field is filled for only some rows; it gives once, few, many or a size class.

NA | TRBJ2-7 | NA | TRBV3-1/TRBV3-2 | CASSQASGSLSYEQYF | TGTGCCAGCAGCCAAGCTTCCGGGAGCCTATCCTACGAGCAGTACTTC
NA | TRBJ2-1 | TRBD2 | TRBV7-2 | CASSLGGGLAGYNEQFF | TGTGCCAGCAGCTTAGGTGGGGGACTAGCGGGATACAATGAGCAGTTCTTC
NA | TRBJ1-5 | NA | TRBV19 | CASTLAGRSNQPQHF | TGTGCCAGTACCCTAGCAGGCCGGAGCAATCAGCCCCAGCATTTT
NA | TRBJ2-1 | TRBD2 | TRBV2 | CASSDRPPGLVIIEQFF | TGTGCCAGCAGTGATAGGCCGCCGGGACTAGTAATTATTGAGCAGTTCTTC
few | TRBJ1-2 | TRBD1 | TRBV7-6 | CASSRTGANNYGYTF | TGTGCCAGCAGCCGGACAGGGGCGAACAACTATGGCTACACCTTC
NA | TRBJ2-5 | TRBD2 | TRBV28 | CASSPRTSGYQETQYF | TGTGCCAGCAGTCCTCGGACTAGCGGTTACCAAGAGACCCAGTACTTC
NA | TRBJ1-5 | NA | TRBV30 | CAWSVSGSNQPQHF | TGTGCCTGGAGTGTAAGCGGCAGCAATCAGCCCCAGCATTTT
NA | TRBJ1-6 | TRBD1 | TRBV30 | CAWSVGGGRGSPLHF | TGTGCCTGGAGTGTAGGGGGCGGCCGGGGGTCACCCCTCCACTTT
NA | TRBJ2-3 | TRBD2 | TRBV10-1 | CASSWTSGVIDTQYF | TGCGCCAGCAGTTGGACTAGCGGGGTGATAGATACGCAGTATTTT
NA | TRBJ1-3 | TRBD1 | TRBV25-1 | CASSRTGVGNTIYF | TGTGCCAGCAGCCGGACAGGGGTGGGAAACACCATATATTTT
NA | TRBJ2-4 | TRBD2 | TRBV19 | CASSKIAGSTGAKNIQYF | TGTGCCAGTAGTAAAATAGCGGGCTCAACGGGGGCCAAAAACATTCAGTACTTC
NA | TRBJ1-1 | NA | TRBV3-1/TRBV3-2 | CASSQAGMNTEAFF | TGTGCCAGCAGCCAAGCAGGCATGAACACTGAAGCTTTCTTT
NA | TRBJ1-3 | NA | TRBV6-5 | CASRPRQISGNTIYF | TGTGCCAGCAGACCCCGACAGATCTCTGGAAACACCATATATTTT
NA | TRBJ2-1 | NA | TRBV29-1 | CSVALRMGEGQFF | TGCAGCGTAGCACTAAGAATGGGAGAGGGGCAGTTCTTC
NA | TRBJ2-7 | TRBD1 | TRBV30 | CASLFWTGSYEQYF | TGTGCCTCCCTCTTTTGGACAGGCTCCTACGAGCAGTACTTC
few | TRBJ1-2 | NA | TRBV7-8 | CASSPRQAPNYGYTF | TGTGCCAGCAGCCCCCGACAGGCTCCTAACTATGGCTACACCTTC
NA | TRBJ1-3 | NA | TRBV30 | CAWGGGTGGNTIYF | TGTGCCTGGGGCGGGGGAACGGGGGGAAACACCATATATTTT
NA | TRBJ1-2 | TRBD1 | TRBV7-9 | CASSLGTGVHYGYTF | TGTGCCAGCAGCTTAGGGACAGGGGTCCACTATGGCTACACCTTC
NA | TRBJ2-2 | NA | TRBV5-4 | CASSLEAGQNTGELFF | TGTGCCAGCAGCTTGGAGGCAGGGCAGAACACCGGGGAGCTGTTTTTT
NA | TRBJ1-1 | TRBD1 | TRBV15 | CATRRDRGAPEAFF | TGTGCCACCAGACGGGACAGGGGAGCCCCTGAAGCTTTCTTT
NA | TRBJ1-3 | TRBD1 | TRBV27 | CASSQKDRGYTIYF | TGTGCCAGCAGTCAAAAGGACAGGGGGTACACCATATATTTT
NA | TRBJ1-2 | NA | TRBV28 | CASSFWGADGYTF | TGTGCCAGCAGTTTTTGGGGCGCAGATGGCTACACCTTC
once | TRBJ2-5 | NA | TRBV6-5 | CASTQVRSETQYF | TGTGCCAGCACACAGGTTCGGTCGGAGACCCAGTACTTC
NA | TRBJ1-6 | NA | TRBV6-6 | CASRLGGRDLHF | TGTGCCAGCAGGTTAGGAGGGCGCGACCTCCACTTT
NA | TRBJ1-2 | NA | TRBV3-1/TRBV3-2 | CASSSHRESYYGYTF | TGTGCCAGCAGCTCACACAGGGAATCCTACTATGGCTACACCTTC